The next 32 T cell receptor beta chains were all read from a single sample in a study of a mutant IDH1 vaccine in newly diagnosed glioma. The time point: week 5, during vaccination. Vaccination used 300 ug of mutant IDH1 20-mer peptide per dose, with topical imiquimod. Profiling relied on immunoSEQ multiplex PCR, and the TCRdb table lists in-frame clones only, not all of them. The sample records about 51,000 clones, 78% being singletons. These TCRs' antigens remain unknown. The sample was PBMCs, taken from a glioma patient whose treatment included an IDH1 peptide vaccine. Receptors originate from a woman between 40 and 50 years old with glioma.

This chain connects TRBV10-2 to TRBJ1-2; no reliable D call. Trimming cost V 3 bases and J 0 bases, with 8 bases left between them. Germline V gene sequence: CDR1 WSHSY, CDR2 SAAADI. The CDR3 contains 14 residues. The CDR3 is CASSEAGSNYGYTF. CDR3 nucleotides: TGCGCCAGCAGTGAAGCTGGGTCTAACTATGGCTACACCTTC.

The chain employs TRBV2 and TRBJ2-1, with a tentative D call TRBD1 (6 bases). This CDR3 has 13 residues. The germline V gene has CDR1 SNHLY and CDR2 FYNNEI. Trimming removed 6 bases at V and 4 bases at J, with 10 bases between. The DNA of the CDR3 is TGTGCCAGCAGGCTCACAGGGTACAATGAGCAGTTCTTC. Translated: CASRLTGYNEQFF.

V gene TRBV7-3 combines with J gene TRBJ2-3; D gene uncertain. The germline V and J ends were trimmed by 5 bases and 0 bases, with 6 bases remaining between them. Per germline, CDR1 SGHTA and CDR2 FQGTGA. The CDR3 consists of 13 residues. CDR3 residues: CASSPSSTDTQYF. Here the CDR3 DNA reads TGTGCCAGCAGCCCGTCTAGCACAGATACGCAGTATTTT. The full variable domain, its missing parts supplied by reference TRBV7-3 and TRBJ2-3, is GAGVSQTPSNKVTEKGKYVELRCDPISGHTALYWYRQSLGQGPEFLIYFQGTGAADDSGLPNDRFFAVRPEGSVSTLKIQRTERGDSAVYLCASSPSSTDTQYFGPGTRLTVL.

The chain uses TRBV7-6 and TRBJ1-1; perhaps TRBD1 as D (5 bases). The CDR3 is 12 residues long. Per germline, CDR1 SGHVS and CDR2 FNYEAQ. V lost 3 bases and J 4 bases, leaving 6 bases between the germline ends. CDR3 region: CASSFQGTEAFF. CDR3 in DNA: TGTGCCAGCAGCTTCCAGGGCACTGAAGCTTTCTTT.

The chain is built from TRBV7-2 and TRBJ2-2, with 7 bases aligning to TRBD1. Germline V CDR1 and CDR2: SGHTA, FQGNSA. This CDR3 contains 12 residues. Here the CDR3 DNA reads TGTGCAGAACGACAGGGCCCCGGGGAGCTGTTTTTT. Its translation: CAERQGPGELFF.

This sequence joins TRBV10-2 and TRBJ2-5, with unresolved D. The V gene lost 6 bases and the J gene lost 1 base, with 6 bases spanning the gap. This CDR3 is 12 amino acids long. Germline CDR1 reads WSHSY; CDR2 reads SAAADI. CDR3 nucleotides: TGCGCCAGCAGCGGGTCCCAAGAGACCCAGTACTTC. Residues: CASSGSQETQYF.

The chain employs TRBV7-2 and TRBJ1-6; D perhaps matches TRBD1 (6 bases). The V and J ends lost 7 bases and 7 bases respectively, with 20 bases between them. Germline CDR1 reads SGHTA; CDR2 reads FQGNSA. The CDR3 sequence is 16 residues long. The DNA of the CDR3 is TGTGCCAGCACCACATGGGGAGGGGGAGGCAATTCACCCCTCCACTTT. This sequence encodes CASTTWGGGGNSPLHF.

The V gene is TRBV10-1, the J gene TRBJ1-2; a possible D gene is TRBD1 (6 bases). With 5 bases removed from V and 4 bases from J, the gap between germline ends came to 14 bases. Germline assignment: CDR1 WNHNN and CDR2 SYGVQD (reference sequence). The CDR3 length is 14 residues. CDR3 in amino acids: CASSKGEEGYGYTF. CDR3 in DNA: TGCGCCAGCAGTAAGGGGGAAGAGGGCTATGGCTACACCTTC.

This clone came up a few times. The rearrangement joins TRBV7-9 to TRBJ1-6, with D possibly TRBD1 on 6 matching bases. This CDR3 has 15 residues. Trimming stripped 5 bases from V and 8 bases from J, with 16 bases between. In germline, CDR1 is SEHNR, CDR2 FQNEAQ (reference sequence). The CDR3 region is CASSPAQGWDSPLHF. CDR3 DNA sequence: TGTGCCAGCAGCCCCGCACAGGGCTGGGATTCACCCCTCCACTTT.

The chain carries TRBV5-1 and TRBJ1-2; no definite D call. Germline V gene lookup returns CDR1 SGHRS and CDR2 YFSETQ. V lost 5 bases to trimming and J lost 5 bases, with 16 bases between them. The CDR3 sequence is 14 residues long. The CDR3 region has the DNA TGCGCCAGCAGGGAGGATTCGCCGGGTTATGGCTACACCTTC. Translating gives CASREDSPGYGYTF.

This chain uses TRBV6-1 with TRBJ2-3; TRBD1 is a possible D gene (6 bases). Germline CDR1 is MNHNS and CDR2 is SASEGT. V shed 6 bases and J shed 0 bases, with 13 bases lying between them. The CDR3 length is 15 residues. CDR3 protein: CASRMTGASTDTQYF. CDR3 nucleotides: TGTGCCAGCAGGATGACAGGAGCTAGCACAGATACGCAGTATTTT.

V usage is TRBV18 and J usage is TRBJ1-6; D not certain. V lost 3 bases to trimming and J lost 5 bases, with 11 bases between them. This CDR3 comprises 15 residues. Germline V gene lookup returns CDR1 KGHSH and CDR2 LQKENI. The CDR3 is CASSPMKADNSPLHF. DNA of the CDR3: TGTGCCAGCTCACCCATGAAGGCGGATAATTCACCCCTCCACTTT.

The CDR3 reads CASSPLSGATDTQYF. Written as DNA, the CDR3 is TGTGCCAGCTCACCACTCAGCGGGGCCACAGATACGCAGTATTTT. This chain links TRBV18 with TRBJ2-3; 7 nucleotides line up with TRBD2. CDR1 and CDR2 from the germline V gene are KGHSH and LQKENI. J lost 2 bases, V lost 1 base, and 3 bases had no gene match. The CDR3 is made up of 15 amino acids.

CDR3 region: CASSETGLSTGELFF. The CDR3, as DNA: TGTGCCAGCAGCGAGACAGGGTTAAGCACCGGGGAGCTGTTTTTT. V and J are TRBV2 and TRBJ2-2, with 7 nucleotides matching TRBD1. Trimming took 6 bases from V and 4 from J; bases not matched to a gene: 8. Germline V lookup: CDR1 SNHLY, CDR2 FYNNEI. This CDR3 is 15 amino acids long.

The chain is built from TRBV5-6 and TRBJ1-3; D possibly corresponds to TRBD1 (5 bases). There are 15 residues in the CDR3. Trimming took 4 bases from V and 2 from J, leaving 13 bases between them. CDR1 SGHDT and CDR2 YYEEEE come from the germline V gene. CDR3 in DNA: TGTGCCAGCAGCCCCGCAGGGCCGGCTGGAAACACCATATATTTT. It yields the protein CASSPAGPAGNTIYF.

This chain connects TRBV6-1 to TRBJ2-5, with a possible D match to TRBD1 (6 bases). V lost 7 bases and J lost 4, with 16 bases in between. CDR1 is MNHNS, CDR2 SASEGT, per germline. The CDR3 covers 14 residues. The CDR3 reads CASNTGFWGETQYF. The CDR3, as DNA: TGTGCCAGCAATACAGGGTTCTGGGGAGAGACCCAGTACTTC.

This clone was seen once. This rearrangement joins TRBV27 to TRBJ2-7; the D is unclear. The V gene lost 2 bases and the J gene lost 3 bases, with 8 bases spanning the gap. CDR1 and CDR2 from the germline V gene are MNHEY and SMNVEV (reference sequence). The CDR3 loop spans 13 amino acids. CDR3 sequence reads: CASSLNDYYEQYF. In DNA form, the CDR3 reads TGTGCCAGCAGTTTAAACGATTACTACGAGCAGTACTTC.

The rearrangement uses TRBV10-3 and TRBJ2-1; 11 bases fit TRBD2. Germline lookup yields CDR1 ENHRY and CDR2 SYGVKD. This CDR3 is built from 13 residues. Trimming cost V 10 bases and J 6 bases; bases outside gene matches: 5. The CDR3 here is CATLAGDLNEQFF. The CDR3 DNA is TGTGCCACACTAGCGGGGGACCTCAATGAGCAGTTCTTC.

This clone was detected once. The rearrangement links TRBV18 to TRBJ1-1; tentatively, D is TRBD1 (6 bases). The V gene's germline CDR1 is KGHSH and CDR2 LQKENI. Trimming took off 3 bases at V and 4 bases at J, with 18 bases between the two ends. The CDR3 spans 16 residues. The CDR3 bases are TGTGCCAGCTCACCCCCTGCCCGGGGGGGGCTCACTGAAGCTTTCTTT. This translates into CASSPPARGGLTEAFF.

V is TRBV11-3 and J is TRBJ2-7; D possibly corresponds to TRBD2 (6 bases). Per germline, CDR1 SGHNT and CDR2 YENEEA. V lost 9 bases to trimming and J lost 2 bases, with 11 bases between them. The CDR3 runs to 12 residues. CDR3 in DNA: TGTGCCAGTGGGGACTCCGCCTACGAGCAGTACTTC. Its protein product is CASGDSAYEQYF.

V is TRBV11-2 and J is TRBJ2-1, with TRBD2 as a possible D gene (6 bases). V lost 8 bases and J lost 0, with 14 bases in between. Germline V gene data show CDR1 as SGHAT and CDR2 as FQNNGV. The CDR3 has 15 amino acids. This CDR3 reads CASGGLHSSYNEQFF. CDR3 nucleotides: TGTGCCAGCGGAGGGTTGCATAGCTCCTACAATGAGCAGTTCTTC.

The V gene is TRBV5-4, the J gene TRBJ2-1; D possibly corresponds to TRBD1 (8 bases). Germline V gene data show CDR1 as SGHNT and CDR2 as YYREEE (reference sequence). V was cut by 2 bases and J by 3 bases, with 12 bases left in between. This CDR3 has 15 amino acids. CDR3 sequence reads: CASSFTGGDYNEQFF. In nucleotides, the CDR3 is TGTGCCAGCAGCTTTACAGGGGGGGACTACAATGAGCAGTTCTTC. Using reference TRBV5-4 and TRBJ2-1 for the parts outside the CDR3, the full variable domain is ETGVTQSPTHLIKTRGQQVTLRCSSQSGHNTVSWYQQALGQGPQFIFQYYREEENGRGNFPPRFSGLQFPNYSSELNVNALELDDSALYLCASSFTGGDYNEQFFGPGTRLTVL.

V gene TRBV19 combines with J gene TRBJ2-7, with TRBD2 matching 9 bases. The CDR3 length is 15 residues. The ends lost 3 bases at V and 3 bases at J; junction bases unmatched: 6. Looked up from germline, CDR1 is LNHDA and CDR2 is SQIVND (reference sequence). CDR3 residues: CASSITGTSLYEQYF. Here the CDR3 DNA reads TGTGCCAGTAGTATCACCGGGACTAGCCTCTACGAGCAGTACTTC.

V is TRBV7-9 and J is TRBJ2-1; D is undetermined. Germline V CDR1 and CDR2: SEHNR, FQNEAQ (reference sequence). The V end lost 2 bases, the J end lost 6 bases, and 11 bases lay between the germline ends. The CDR3 totals 14 residues. Written as DNA, the CDR3 is TGTGCCAGCAGCTTACGACCAGACCTCAATGAGCAGTTCTTC. Translated, it gives CASSLRPDLNEQFF.

This rearrangement joins TRBV5-1 to TRBJ1-3, with 7 bases matching TRBD1. The germline gives CDR1 SGHRS, CDR2 YFSETQ. The CDR3 extends over 15 amino acids. J gave up 2 bases and V 4 bases, and 6 bases lay outside the gene matches. CDR3 sequence reads: CASSDVGTAGNTIYF. The CDR3 coding sequence is TGCGCCAGCAGCGACGTTGGGACAGCTGGAAACACCATATATTTT.

The chain recombines TRBV5-4 with TRBJ1-4, with a tentative D call TRBD1 (6 bases). This CDR3 region has 13 residues. Trimming pared 0 bases from V and 11 bases from J, leaving 11 bases between. CDR1 and CDR2 (germline): SGHNT, YYREEE (reference sequence). Here the CDR3 DNA reads TGTGCCAGCAGCTTGGGTTCAGGGGAGAAACTGTTTTTT. Translated, it gives CASSLGSGEKLFF.

The gene calls are TRBV4-1 and TRBJ2-2; 12 positions agree with TRBD1. Germline values: CDR1 MGHRA, CDR2 YSYEKL. This CDR3 region has 15 residues. Trimming at V came to 6 bases and at J to 8 bases, leaving 7 bases not matched to a gene. The CDR3 here is CASRPGQGAGGELFF. The CDR3 DNA is TGCGCCAGCAGACCGGGACAGGGGGCCGGTGGGGAGCTGTTTTTT.

This rearrangement joins TRBV7-2 to TRBJ1-5; no firm D call. The CDR3 runs 15 residues. V lost 1 base, J lost 0 bases, and 7 bases lay in between. Germline V gene data show CDR1 as SGHTA and CDR2 as FQGNSA. The CDR3 DNA reads as TGTGCCAGCAGCTTAGTGGGAACTAGCAATCAGCCCCAGCATTTT. Protein sequence: CASSLVGTSNQPQHF.

V usage is TRBV6-1 and J usage is TRBJ1-2; no clear D gene. Trimming shortened V by 4 bases and J by 6 bases, and 12 bases separated the two germline ends. The CDR3 is 13 residues long. CDR1 and CDR2 (germline): MNHNS, SASEGT. In DNA form, the CDR3 reads TGTGCCAGCAGTGTGGGCAGCTCCCATGGCTACACCTTC. It translates to CASSVGSSHGYTF.

V gene TRBV10-2 combines with J gene TRBJ2-1; TRBD1 matches at 9 bases. With 3 bases clipped from V and 8 bases from J, the junction kept 5 bases outside the gene matches. The CDR3 contains 14 residues. Germline V gene data show CDR1 as WSHSY and CDR2 as SAAADI. CDR3 coding DNA: TGCGCCAGCAGTGACTGGACAGGGGTCGATGAGCAGTTCTTC. Protein sequence: CASSDWTGVDEQFF.

The chain is built from TRBV5-1 and TRBJ1-2, with D possibly TRBD1 on 6 matching bases. Germline CDR1 and CDR2: SGHRS and YFSETQ. The CDR3 is 14 amino acids. V gave up 1 base and J gave up 3 bases, with 10 bases separating them. CDR3 in amino acids: CASSLMSGDYGYTF. The CDR3 bases are TGCGCCAGCAGCTTGATGTCAGGGGACTATGGCTACACCTTC.

This chain joins TRBV25-1 and TRBJ2-2; tentatively, D is TRBD1 (5 bases). Trimming left V 3 bases short and J 3 bases short, with 5 bases between. The CDR3 is 13 residues long. CDR1 MGHDK and CDR2 SYGVNS come from the germline V gene. CDR3 nucleotide sequence: TGTGCCAGCAGTGACAGGGACACCGGGGAGCTGTTTTTT. This codes for CASSDRDTGELFF.